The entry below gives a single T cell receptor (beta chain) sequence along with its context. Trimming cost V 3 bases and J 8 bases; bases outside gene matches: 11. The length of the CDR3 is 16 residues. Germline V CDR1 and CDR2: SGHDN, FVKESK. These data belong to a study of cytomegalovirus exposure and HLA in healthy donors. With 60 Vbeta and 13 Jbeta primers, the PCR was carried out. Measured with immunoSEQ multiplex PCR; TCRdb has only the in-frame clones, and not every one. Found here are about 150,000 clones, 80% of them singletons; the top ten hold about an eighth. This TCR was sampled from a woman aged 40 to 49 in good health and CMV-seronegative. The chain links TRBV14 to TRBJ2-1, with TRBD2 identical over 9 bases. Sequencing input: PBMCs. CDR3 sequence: CASSQELAGNLDEQFF. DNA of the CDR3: TGTGCCAGCAGCCAGGAGCTAGCGGGAAACTTGGATGAGCAGTTCTTC.